Detailed here is one T cell receptor (beta chain). No antigen is known for it. This sample is drawn from a study of beta chain features in type 1 diabetes. General observations from the study: For Type 1 diabetes patients, all four CD4+ subsets carried TCRB CDR3s that were moderately but significantly shorter. PCR might pick shorter templates more often, in the same way for patients and controls. Researchers cautioned that cDNA sequencing could over-represent cells with high TCR expression.

cDNA synthesis used the whole RNA isolate, giving expressed TCRB sequences. Profiling relied on immunoSEQ multiplex PCR, and the TCRdb table lists in-frame clones only, not all of them. The sample shows about 650,000 clones, roughly 12% of them seen only once. V gave up 0 bases and J gave up 9 bases; unmatched junction bases: 4. There are 14 residues in the CDR3. From germline, CDR1 is SGDLS and CDR2 YYNGEE. This chain connects TRBV9 to TRBJ2-1; 9 bases are shared with TRBD1. The TCR sequence derives from a man between 25 and 39 years old with type 1 diabetes. Sequencing input: naive CD4+ T cells from blood. The CDR3 sequence is CASSVGTGVGEQFF. The DNA of the CDR3 is TGTGCCAGCAGCGTAGGGACAGGGGTCGGTGAGCAGTTCTTC.